This record covers a single T cell receptor (beta chain). This clonotype was seen many times. Its antigen has not been determined. Base qualities are not provided; no much larger clone lies one nucleotide away. This specimen comes from a study of human T cells and chemical hapten exposure (dated by TCRdb to the early 2020s). Context from the whole study: For sensitization, 2% DPC in acetone was applied to a roughly 2 cm by roughly 2 cm area of upper inner arm skin. Throughout the study period of about 25 weeks, patients also received therapeutic DPC doses to the scalp every week. Blood samples were taken from patients before sensitization (week 0) and at 2, 6 and about 24 weeks after DPC sensitization. Blood for TCR sequencing was provided by twenty-nine alopecia patients at one to four time points (pre-sensitization, 2, 6 and 24 weeks). Patch tests used Finn chambers with 0.01% DPC on the upper back, scored after 6 days by International Contact Dermatitis Research Group standards. Libraries were combined into a pool for sequencing, and differences in TCR yield between samples came mainly from small differences in library volumes within the pool. The study tracked peripheral blood TCR repertoire changes in vivo during primary and secondary sensitization to the hapten diphenylcyclopropenone (DPC) in alopecia patients. Most of the patients in the cohort were female, and the cohort covered alopecia areata with under or over 50% scalp involvement, alopecia totalis and alopecia universalis.

Overall results and qualifications from the work: After repeated subsampling, the strength of the expansion versus patch-test correlation and the threshold at which it became significant changed. Compared with pre-sensitization or healthy control sets, expanded TCRs formed significantly more large CDR3 similarity clusters, which is consistent with antigen-driven responses. All patients had alopecia, a presumed autoimmune disease, so their immune response might differ from that of healthy individuals. A positive correlation was found between the number of PT1 expanded TCRs and patch test score, with significance reached at thresholds 8, 16 and 32 but not 4. The number of TCRs above 1 in 1000 frequency did not change with DPC sensitization; there was no evidence of global repertoire structure alterations.

The library was built by means of RACE. Sequencing was carried out with a NextSeq 500. During library preparation, unique molecular identifiers were attached to individual cDNA molecules so that TCRs could be counted quantitatively and reproducibly. From each blood RNA sample, both TCR alpha and TCR beta chains were sequenced. The paper's processing steps were these. The median number of TCRs per sample was some 100,000, ranging from 23,224 to 690,600. The Decombinator software suite was used to annotate V, J and CDR3 in the TCR reads. For the PS versus PT1 abundance plots, all samples were subsampled to the same number of TCRs (28,000). TCRs were defined as expanded if absent before sensitization and observed at least eight times at the 2-week time point. Clones were called with MiXCR by TCRdb after fastp trimmed the public reads at Q25, and only in-frame beta chains were retained. Identical CDR3 proteins give one entry, which carries the most common genes and DNA. The V and J calls here are based on TCRdb, not the publication. Here the sample has 300,000 to 450,000 distinct CDR3 sequences; around 5.5% occur a single time. 2.6% of the sample is held by the ten biggest clonotypes.

In the paper's terms, the time point label means: pre-sensitization, week 0. The treatment or condition label on this specimen signifies: therapeutic diphenylcyclopropenone sensitization with weekly scalp DPC. Blood at each patch-test visit was drawn before the patch test was applied. To be eligible, patients had to be aged 18 to 70, diagnosed with alopecia and judged suitable for DPC therapy, while pregnant patients were excluded. Total RNA was extracted from unfractionated whole blood collected in Tempus Blood RNA tubes. Trimming at the junction amounts to 6 bases on V and 2 bases on J, and the germline ends lie 17 bases apart. The germline V gene supplies CDR1 MGHDK and CDR2 SYGVNS. The CDR3 runs 15 residues from the cysteine to the phenylalanine. Only the CDR3 portion is preserved as DNA: 45 bases, with reading frame beginning at the first base.

Sequencing was performed on whole blood, taken in connection with sensitization to the hapten diphenylcyclopropenone (DPC). The sequence was obtained from a woman aged 50 to 60 with alopecia areata. Some clones in this sample may be carry-over from other donors' samples. Rearrangement joined TRBV25-1 to TRBJ2-7; TRBD1 might be the D gene, on 6 matching bases. The nucleotide sequence reads TGTGCCAGCAGCGAGGTGATCACAGGGACCTACGAGCAGTACTTC. Its translation is CASSEVITGTYEQYF.